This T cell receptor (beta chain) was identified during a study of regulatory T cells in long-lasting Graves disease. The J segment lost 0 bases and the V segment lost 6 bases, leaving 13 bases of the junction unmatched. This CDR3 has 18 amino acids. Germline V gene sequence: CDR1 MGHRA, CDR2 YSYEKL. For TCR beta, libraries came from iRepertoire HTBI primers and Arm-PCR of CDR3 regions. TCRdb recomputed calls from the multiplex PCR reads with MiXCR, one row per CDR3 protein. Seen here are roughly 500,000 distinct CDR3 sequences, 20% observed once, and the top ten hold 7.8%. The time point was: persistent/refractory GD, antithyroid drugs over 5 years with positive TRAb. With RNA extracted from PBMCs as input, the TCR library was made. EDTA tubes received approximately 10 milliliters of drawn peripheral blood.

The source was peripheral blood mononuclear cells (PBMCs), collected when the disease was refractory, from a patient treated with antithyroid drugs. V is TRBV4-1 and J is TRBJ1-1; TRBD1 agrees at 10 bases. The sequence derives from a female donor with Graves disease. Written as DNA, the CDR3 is TGCGCCAGCAGAGGCCTTGGGACAGGGGCTACCATGAACACTGAAGCTTTCTTT. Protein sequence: CASRGLGTGATMNTEAFF.